Each of the 27 T cell receptor beta chains below was sequenced from the same sample in a study of T and B cells in COVID-19 patients. Multiplex PCR with BIOMED2 TRB-A/B primer pools amplified TRB rearrangements. TCRdb independently ran MiXCR on the multiplex PCR reads; one entry per CDR3 protein. In the table there are a few thousand distinct CDR3 sequences, 20% to 25% of which are singletons. Each TRB amplification used roughly 220-550 ng of genomic DNA from blood. The specimen sequenced was blood. Receptors originate from a human donor with active COVID-19.

This clonotype was detected a few times. The rearrangement uses TRBV4-3 and TRBJ2-1; the D gene is possibly TRBD1 (5 bases). Germline-derived CDR1 and CDR2 are LGHNA and YSLEER. This CDR3 region has 15 residues. V lost 0 bases and J 10 bases, leaving 16 bases between the germline ends. The CDR3 region is CASSQDKAGFMEQFF. As DNA, the CDR3 is TGCGCCAGCAGCCAAGATAAGGCAGGGTTCATGGAGCAGTTCTTC.

The gene calls are TRBV12-3 or TRBV12-4 and TRBJ1-4, with 8 bases matching TRBD1. V lost 5 bases and J lost 10; bases outside the gene matches: 9. CDR3 length equals 14 residues. The DNA of the CDR3 is TGTGCCAGCAGTCTCGGGACAGGATTAGGAAAACTGTTTTTT. Translating gives CASSLGTGLGKLFF.

V and J are TRBV12-5 and TRBJ2-3, with D possibly matching TRBD1 (6 bases). Trimming removed 3 bases at V and 3 bases at J, with 10 bases between. The CDR3 has 14 amino acids. Germline CDR1 and CDR2: LGHNT and FRNRAP. CDR3 protein: CASGLSGATDTQYF. The CDR3 DNA sequence: TGTGCTAGTGGTTTATCAGGGGCGACAGATACGCAGTATTTT.

The chain couples TRBV20-1 to TRBJ1-2; D gene uncertain. The CDR3 spans 13 residues. Germline assignment: CDR1 DFQATT and CDR2 SNEGSKA (reference sequence). Trimming cost V 3 bases and J 7 bases, with 15 bases left between them. The CDR3: CSARVGGSRGYTF. The DNA of the CDR3 is TGCAGTGCTAGGGTGGGAGGAAGTCGTGGCTACACCTTC.

This clonotype is classed as medium-sized. The chain has TRBV30 and TRBJ2-2; 13 nucleotides match TRBD2. This CDR3 is built from 16 residues. With 0 bases clipped from V and 7 bases from J, the junction kept 5 bases outside the gene matches. Germline V gives CDR1 GTSNPN, CDR2 SVGIG (reference sequence). The CDR3 bases are TGTGCCTGGAGTGTAAGACTAGCGGGAGGATACGGGGAGCTGTTTTTT. This sequence encodes CAWSVRLAGGYGELFF.

This clonotype was seen more than once but under ten times. The J gene is TRBJ1-6, the V gene TRBV7-9; D remains unclear. Germline V lookup: CDR1 SEHNR, CDR2 FQNEAQ (reference sequence). The CDR3 runs 13 residues. Trimming removed 5 bases at V and 7 bases at J, with 9 bases between. The CDR3 protein is CASSPRGNSPLHF. CDR3 coding DNA: TGTGCCAGCAGCCCCCGCGGGAATTCACCCCTCCACTTT.

This clonotype occurred a few times. The chain combines TRBV12-3 or TRBV12-4 with TRBJ2-1; D gene uncertain. This CDR3 contains 14 residues. V was cut by 8 bases and J by 7 bases, with 18 bases left in between. This CDR3 reads CASLQSLVGNEQFF. The CDR3 DNA reads as TGTGCCAGCCTTCAGAGCCTCGTAGGAAATGAGCAGTTCTTC.

By sample share, this clonotype is medium-sized. J is TRBJ2-7 and V is TRBV19; D might be TRBD1 (5 bases). The CDR3 contains 15 residues. Trimming pared 1 base from V and 2 bases from J, leaving 12 bases between. CDR1 is LNHDA, CDR2 SQIVND, per germline (reference sequence). The CDR3 nucleotides are TGTGCCAGTAGTATAGGGGGCTCAAGGACCTACGAGCAGTACTTC. Protein: CASSIGGSRTYEQYF.

This clonotype was seen more than once but under ten times. V usage is TRBV7-9 and J usage is TRBJ1-2; D uncertain. The CDR3 has 13 amino acids. The V and J ends lost 7 bases and 7 bases respectively, with 16 bases between them. Germline V gives CDR1 SEHNR, CDR2 FQNEAQ (reference sequence). The CDR3 nucleotides are TGTGCCAGCACCGTTATTTCCCTCGGTGGCTACACCTTC. Its translation: CASTVISLGGYTF.

A few counts support this clonotype. The chain is built from TRBV7-2 and TRBJ1-2, with D perhaps TRBD1 (5 bases). V lost 1 base and J lost 7, with 16 bases in between. This CDR3 region has 15 residues. Germline loops: CDR1 SGHTA, CDR2 FQGNSA. Here the CDR3 DNA reads TGTGCCAGCAGCTTAGAAGGGGTTCGTCTCAGTGGCTACACCTTC. Encoded protein: CASSLEGVRLSGYTF.

By proportion, this clonotype is medium-sized. The chain is built from TRBV6-2 or TRBV6-3 and TRBJ2-5; the D is unclear. The germline V gene has CDR1 MNHEY and CDR2 SVGEGT. V shed 0 bases and J shed 0 bases, with 5 bases lying between them. The CDR3 extends over 14 amino acids. The chain's CDR3 is CASSYSGYQETQYF. The CDR3 DNA follows: TGTGCCAGCAGTTACTCCGGGTACCAAGAGACCCAGTACTTC.

By sample share, this clonotype is medium-sized (0.01 to 0.1%). The chain is built from TRBV12-3 or TRBV12-4 and TRBJ2-2; the D gene is possibly TRBD2 (6 bases). Trimming shortened V by 6 bases and J by 4 bases, and 6 bases separated the two germline ends. This CDR3 contains 12 residues. The CDR3 sequence: CASSGGTGELFF. CDR3 sequence (DNA): TGTGCCAGCAGCGGGGGCACCGGGGAGCTGTTTTTT.

By proportion, this clonotype is medium-sized. V gene TRBV6-5 combines with J gene TRBJ1-4; D unresolved. V shed 5 bases and J shed 3 bases, with 4 bases lying between them. The CDR3 loop spans 12 amino acids. Germline V gives CDR1 MNHEY, CDR2 SVGAGI. The CDR3 is CASSPSNEKLFF. CDR3 sequence (DNA): TGTGCCAGCAGTCCTTCTAATGAAAAACTGTTTTTT.

In this sample, this clonotype is medium-sized. DNA for the CDR3: TGTGCCAGCAGCTTAACCGGGAACACCGGGGAGCTGTTTTTT. This translates into CASSLTGNTGELFF. The J gene is TRBJ2-2, the V gene TRBV7-6; D call uncertain. The CDR3 spans 14 residues. Trimming pared 2 bases from V and 1 base from J, leaving 5 bases between. CDR1 and CDR2 (germline): SGHVS, FNYEAQ.

The J gene is TRBJ1-2, the V gene TRBV12-3 or TRBV12-4; TRBD1 aligns across 11 bases. This CDR3 spans 15 amino acids. With 5 bases clipped from V and 5 bases from J, the junction kept 7 bases outside the gene matches. CDR3 nucleotides: TGTGCCAGCAGTACTCGGGACAGGGGGGGATATGGCTACACCTTC. Translated: CASSTRDRGGYGYTF.

The J gene is TRBJ1-1, the V gene TRBV15, with TRBD1 identical over 9 bases. The CDR3 extends over 14 amino acids. With V trimmed by 1 base and J by 5 bases, 2 bases remained unmatched. Germline CDR1 is LNHNV and CDR2 is YYDKDF (reference sequence). This chain's CDR3 is CATSRGQGGTEAFF. CDR3 DNA: TGTGCCACCAGCAGAGGACAGGGGGGGACTGAAGCTTTCTTT.

J is TRBJ2-7 and V is TRBV7-2; 10 bases fit TRBD1. V dropped 4 bases and J dropped 7; count of bases not matched to a gene: 4. The CDR3 is 13 residues long. The germline V gene encodes CDR1 SGHTA and CDR2 FQGNSA. CDR3 residues: CASSSTGGWEQYF. The CDR3 region has the DNA TGTGCCAGCAGCTCGACAGGGGGCTGGGAGCAGTACTTC.

In its sample, this clonotype was seen a few times. The gene calls are TRBV7-6 and TRBJ1-1; D is possibly TRBD1 (6 bases). Germline CDR1 and CDR2: SGHVS and FNYEAQ. The CDR3 sequence is 14 residues long. V was clipped by 1 base and J by 4 bases, with 10 bases between them. The CDR3 bases are TGTGCCAGCAGCTTAGGACAGGTTGGCACTGAAGCTTTCTTT. Translated: CASSLGQVGTEAFF.

The sample holds a few counts of this clonotype. This chain connects TRBV20-1 to TRBJ2-7, with 11 bases identical to TRBD2. Germline loops: CDR1 DFQATT, CDR2 SNEGSKA (reference sequence). This CDR3 comprises 15 residues. V lost 6 bases to trimming and J lost 2 bases; unmatched junction nucleotides: 9. Here the CDR3 reads CSARMGLAEPYEQYF. CDR3 nucleotides: TGCAGTGCCCGAATGGGACTAGCGGAGCCCTACGAGCAGTACTTC.

The chain has TRBV4-3 and TRBJ1-5; the D is unclear. The CDR3 is 15 amino acids. Germline CDR1 reads LGHNA; CDR2 reads YSLEER. With 0 bases removed from V and 6 bases from J, the gap between germline ends came to 12 bases. CDR3 DNA sequence: TGCGCCAGCAGCCAAGATATGGGAGGCGGTCAGCCCCAGCATTTT. Its translation is CASSQDMGGGQPQHF.

The V and J genes are TRBV6-6 and TRBJ1-2, with D uncertain. V was pared by 0 bases and J by 4 bases, with 12 bases between. The germline V gene has CDR1 MNHNY and CDR2 SVGAGI (reference sequence). CDR3 length: 15 residues. The CDR3 sequence: CASSYSSVTIYGYTF. Written as DNA, the CDR3 is TGTGCCAGCAGTTACTCGTCGGTTACAATCTATGGCTACACCTTC.

This clonotype has just one count. V is TRBV4-3 and J is TRBJ2-3, with unresolved D. Per germline, CDR1 LGHNA and CDR2 YSLEER. The CDR3 sequence is 21 residues long. Trimming took off 4 bases at V and 0 bases at J, with 29 bases between the two ends. CDR3 protein: CASSLTIVGDVPRSSTDTQYF. The CDR3 nucleotides are TGCGCCAGCAGCCTAACGATCGTCGGCGACGTCCCCCGATCTAGCACAGATACGCAGTATTTT.

Concerning this clonotype itself: A much larger clone sits a single nucleotide away, making a read error possible. This chain joins TRBV5-6 and TRBJ2-5; no clear D. Per the germline V gene, CDR1 is SGHDT and CDR2 is YYEEEE. There are 14 residues in the CDR3. CDR3 in amino acids: CAGSLNPTEETQYF. CDR3 DNA: TGTGCCGGCAGCCTAAATCCGACGGAAGAGACCCAGTACTTC.

CDR3 protein: CASRSQGSSYNEQFF. The CDR3 DNA follows: TGTGCCAGCAGGTCACAGGGTTCCTCCTACAATGAGCAGTTCTTC. The V call is TRBV6-1, the J call TRBJ2-1; D may be TRBD1 (6 bases). Germline V gives CDR1 MNHNS, CDR2 SASEGT. The CDR3 is 15 amino acids. The V gene lost 6 bases and the J gene lost 0 bases, with 12 bases spanning the gap.

This clonotype was seen more than once but under ten times. V usage is TRBV7-9 and J usage is TRBJ2-1, with D perhaps TRBD1 or TRBD2 (5 bases each). Germline CDR1 reads SEHNR; CDR2 reads FQNEAQ (reference sequence). There are 13 residues in the CDR3. Deletions cut 5 bases from V and 6 bases from J, with 11 bases between. The CDR3 nucleotides read TGTGCCAGCAGCCGGGACCGTGGCAATGAGCAGTTCTTC. Translated, it gives CASSRDRGNEQFF.

The gene calls are TRBV24-1 and TRBJ2-7; no definite D call. CDR1 and CDR2 (germline): KGHDR, SFDVKD. Trimming cost V 5 bases and J 0 bases, with 16 bases left between them. The CDR3 contains 16 residues. As DNA, the CDR3 is TGTGCCACCAGTGTCACCACCAAGCGAAGCTCCTACGAGCAGTACTTC. It translates to CATSVTTKRSSYEQYF.

This chain uses TRBV30 with TRBJ1-1; D is undetermined. The V gene's germline CDR1 is GTSNPN and CDR2 SVGIG (reference sequence). This CDR3 is 15 amino acids long. With 0 bases removed from V and 4 bases from J, the gap between germline ends came to 15 bases. This CDR3 is CAWSVIWPLTTEAFF. The CDR3, as DNA: TGTGCCTGGAGTGTAATCTGGCCACTGACCACTGAAGCTTTCTTT. The complete variable domain, with remaining parts taken from reference TRBV30 and TRBJ1-1, reads SQTIHQWPATLVQPVGSPLSLECTVEGTSNPNLYWYRQAAGRGLQLLFYSVGIGQISSEVPQNLSASRPQDRQFILSSKKLLLSDSGFYLCAWSVIWPLTTEAFFGQGTRLTVV.